Listed below are T cell receptor beta chains from one sample, sequenced in a study of cytomegalovirus exposure and HLA in healthy donors. Here immunoSEQ multiplex PCR was the method, and the copy in TCRdb shows in-frame clones only, minus some. The sample consists of around 200,000 clones, 70% to 80% of them appearing once. The sample taken for sequencing was PBMCs. These receptors were taken from a man between 35 and 55 years old in good health and CMV-seronegative. The CDR3 runs from the conserved cysteine through the conserved F or W. A D gene is named only where the DNA matches it firmly. Clone size, where shown, is once, few, many, or a class for clones that have expanded.

NA TRBJ2-7 TRBV25-1 TRBD1 CASSDNRDRDYEQYF TGTGCCAGCAGTGATAACCGGGACAGAGACTACGAGCAGTACTTC
NA TRBJ1-6 TRBV7-3 TRBD1 CASSLRQGKPLHF TGTGCCAGCAGCTTACGACAGGGCAAGCCCCTCCACTTT
NA TRBJ1-2 TRBV5-4 NA CASSPIQGYGYTF TGTGCCAGCAGCCCGATCCAGGGCTATGGCTACACCTTC
NA TRBJ1-2 TRBV6-5 TRBD1 CASRGTGANYGYTF TGTGCCAGCAGAGGGACAGGGGCAAACTATGGCTACACCTTC
NA TRBJ1-1 TRBV2 NA CASSGSNSNTEAFF TGTGCCAGCAGTGGGTCAAACTCGAACACTGAAGCTTTCTTT
NA TRBJ1-6 TRBV4-3 NA CASSQDGRGNSPLHF TGCGCCAGCAGCCAAGATGGCAGGGGTAATTCACCCCTCCACTTT
NA TRBJ2-1 TRBV5-1 TRBD2 CASSATSGKDEQFF TGCGCCAGCAGCGCGACTAGCGGGAAAGATGAGCAGTTCTTC
NA TRBJ2-3 TRBV7-2 NA CASSPWTADTQYF TGTGCCAGCAGCCCCTGGACTGCCGATACGCAGTATTTT
NA TRBJ2-5 TRBV28 TRBD1 CASSFLGTGSETQYF TGTGCCAGCAGTTTCCTTGGGACAGGGAGCGAGACCCAGTACTTC
NA TRBJ2-7 TRBV12-5 TRBD2 CASGLVRGGRRVVYEQYF TGTGCTAGTGGTTTGGTACGCGGGGGGCGGCGGGTAGTTTACGAGCAGTACTTC
few TRBJ2-3 TRBV4-1 TRBD2 CASSQFPRSGGGATDTQYF TGCGCCAGCAGCCAATTCCCCCGGTCGGGCGGGGGGGCGACAGATACGCAGTATTTT
NA TRBJ1-1 TRBV30 NA CAWDQGNERAEAFF TGTGCCTGGGACCAGGGGAATGAACGCGCTGAAGCTTTCTTT
NA TRBJ2-1 TRBV2 NA CASSGPGIAYNEQFF TGTGCCAGCAGTGGACCAGGGATCGCCTACAATGAGCAGTTCTTC
NA TRBJ1-1 TRBV6-5 TRBD1 CASSSPGTGNTEAFF TGTGCCAGCAGTTCCCCAGGGACAGGGAACACTGAAGCTTTCTTT
NA TRBJ2-3 TRBV6-4 TRBD1 CASSESGGRDTQYF TGTGCCAGCAGTGAGTCAGGGGGCAGAGATACGCAGTATTTT
NA TRBJ2-5 TRBV15 NA CATSRQGIRGETQYF TGTGCCACCAGCAGACAGGGAATTAGGGGGGAGACCCAGTACTTC
NA TRBJ2-1 TRBV30 TRBD2 CAWNSGGPGNEQFF TGTGCCTGGAATTCGGGAGGGCCTGGAAATGAGCAGTTCTTC
NA TRBJ1-1 TRBV15 NA CATSRDTNTEAFF TGTGCCACCAGCAGGGACACGAACACTGAAGCTTTCTTT
NA TRBJ2-2 TRBV4-2 TRBD2 CASSQERRGGIGELFF TGTGCCAGCAGCCAAGAAAGGCGGGGGGGTATCGGGGAGCTGTTTTTT
few TRBJ2-7 TRBV7-9 NA CASSPGLEQYF TGTGCCAGCAGCCCCGGTCTCGAGCAGTACTTC
few TRBJ2-1 TRBV2 TRBD1 CASSGGGTGGNEQFF TGTGCCAGCAGTGGGGGGGGGACAGGGGGCAATGAGCAGTTCTTC
NA TRBJ2-7 TRBV5-6 TRBD1 CASSLGDRVTYEQYF TGTGCCAGCAGCTTGGGGGACAGGGTCACGTACGAGCAGTACTTC
NA TRBJ1-1 TRBV28 NA CAARSAVNTEAFF TGTGCCGCCCGATCAGCGGTGAACACTGAAGCTTTCTTT
few TRBJ2-4 TRBV7-9 TRBD1 CASSPGQGVNIQYF TGTGCCAGCAGCCCAGGACAGGGCGTAAACATTCAGTACTTC
once TRBJ1-5 TRBV19 NA CASSTLRAGRINQPQHF TGTGCCAGTAGTACCCTTCGCGCGGGGAGAATTAATCAGCCCCAGCATTTT
NA TRBJ1-2 TRBV28 NA CASSLGPRGYTF TGTGCCAGCAGTTTGGGGCCTAGAGGCTACACCTTC
NA TRBJ2-1 TRBV7-2 NA CASSLAVAGYNEQFF TGTGCCAGCAGCTTAGCGGTGGCAGGGTACAATGAGCAGTTCTTC
NA TRBJ2-7 TRBV19 TRBD1 CASSIADRVYEQYF TGTGCCAGTAGTATAGCGGACAGGGTGTACGAGCAGTACTTC
NA TRBJ2-3 TRBV27 TRBD2 CASRRGTSGRSDTQYF TGTGCCAGCCGGAGGGGTACTAGCGGGAGATCGGATACGCAGTATTTT
NA TRBJ1-3 TRBV28 TRBD1 CASRGGGFGNTIYF TGTGCCAGCAGAGGGGGCGGCTTTGGAAACACCATATATTTT
NA TRBJ2-7 TRBV11-1 TRBD2 CASTGGGTSAYEQYF TGTGCCAGCACCGGGGGAGGGACTAGCGCCTACGAGCAGTACTTC
NA TRBJ1-1 TRBV19 TRBD1 CASRNGQGYSEAFF TGTGCCAGTAGAAACGGACAGGGTTATTCGGAAGCTTTCTTT
NA TRBJ2-3 TRBV19 NA CASSIDRRDSGDTQYF TGTGCCAGTAGTATAGATCGGAGGGACAGCGGGGATACGCAGTATTTT
few TRBJ2-3 TRBV5-1 TRBD2 CASSLTSGGARDTQYF TGCGCCAGCAGCTTGACTAGCGGGGGGGCCAGGGATACGCAGTATTTT
few TRBJ1-5 TRBV6-1 NA CASSVQPRGNQPQHF TGTGCCAGCAGTGTCCAGCCCCGGGGCAATCAGCCCCAGCATTTT
NA TRBJ2-1 TRBV4-1 TRBD1 CASSPQGQTSVNEQFF TGCGCCAGCAGCCCACAGGGACAGACTTCGGTAAATGAGCAGTTCTTC
NA TRBJ1-6 TRBV7-2 TRBD1 CASSGQGDSPLHF TGTGCCAGCAGCGGACAGGGCGATTCACCCCTCCACTTT
NA TRBJ2-5 TRBV4-2 TRBD2 CASSQDLGRGGQETQYF TGTGCCAGCAGCCAAGATTTGGGACGGGGGGGACAAGAGACCCAGTACTTC
NA TRBJ1-3 TRBV18 TRBD1 CASSRDRDIAGNTIYF TGTGCCAGCTCACGAGACAGGGATATCGCTGGAAACACCATATATTTT
NA TRBJ2-7 TRBV7-9 NA CASSLTREQYF TGTGCCAGCAGCCTGACTCGAGAGCAGTACTTC
NA TRBJ2-7 TRBV11-2 NA CASSSYPQASSYEQYF TGTGCCAGCAGCTCGTACCCTCAAGCTTCCTCCTACGAGCAGTACTTC
few TRBJ1-1 TRBV10-3 NA CAISESGGNTEAFF TGTGCCATCAGTGAGTCGGGGGGTAACACTGAAGCTTTCTTT
NA TRBJ1-1 TRBV5-4 NA CASSLRSRGEAFF TGTGCCAGCAGCTTACGTTCGCGGGGTGAAGCTTTCTTT
NA TRBJ2-7 TRBV11-3 NA CASSLDSSYEQYF TGTGCCAGCAGCTTAGACAGCTCCTACGAGCAGTACTTC